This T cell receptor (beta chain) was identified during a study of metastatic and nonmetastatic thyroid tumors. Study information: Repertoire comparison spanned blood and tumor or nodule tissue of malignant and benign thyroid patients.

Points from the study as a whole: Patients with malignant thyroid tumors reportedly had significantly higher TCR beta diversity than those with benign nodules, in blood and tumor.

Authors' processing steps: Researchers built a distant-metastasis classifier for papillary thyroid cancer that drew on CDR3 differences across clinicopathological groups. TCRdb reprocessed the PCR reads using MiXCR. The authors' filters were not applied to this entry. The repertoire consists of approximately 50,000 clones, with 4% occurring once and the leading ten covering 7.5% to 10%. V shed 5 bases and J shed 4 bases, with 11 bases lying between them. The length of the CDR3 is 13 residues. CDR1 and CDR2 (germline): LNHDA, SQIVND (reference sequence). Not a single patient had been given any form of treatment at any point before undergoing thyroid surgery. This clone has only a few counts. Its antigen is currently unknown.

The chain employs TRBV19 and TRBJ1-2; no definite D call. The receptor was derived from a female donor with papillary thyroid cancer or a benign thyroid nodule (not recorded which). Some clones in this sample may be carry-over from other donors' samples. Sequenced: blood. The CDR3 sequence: CASSEGPFYGYTF. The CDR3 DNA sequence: TGTGCCAGTAGTGAAGGACCTTTCTATGGCTACACCTTC.